This is a list of T cell receptor beta chains from one sample in a study of regulatory T cells in long-lasting Graves disease. In TCRdb, the multiplex PCR reads were re-called with MiXCR into one record per CDR3 protein. The table lists fewer than 400,000 distinct CDR3 sequences, less than 25% of them singletons, with roughly 20% in the top ten. The specimen comprised peripheral blood mononuclear cells (PBMCs), sampled when the disease was refractory, from a patient treated with antithyroid drugs. The receptors derive from a female donor with Graves disease. Both conserved end residues are part of each CDR3. Each record gives: J gene, clone size, V gene, D gene, CDR3 protein, CDR3 DNA. D genes are given only for firm matches. The size field is filled for only some rows; it gives once, few, many or a size class.

J: TRBJ2-7; size: NA; V: TRBV27; D: NA; CDR3: CTSSHGSTYEQYF; DNA: TGTACCAGCAGCCACGGGTCAACCTACGAGCAGTACTTC
J: TRBJ2-3; size: NA; V: TRBV6-2/TRBV6-3; D: NA; CDR3: CASSYQPNTDTQYF; DNA: TGTGCCAGCAGTTACCAGCCGAACACAGATACGCAGTATTTT
J: TRBJ2-6; size: few; V: TRBV20-1; D: NA; CDR3: CSADDRLSGANVLTF; DNA: TGCAGTGCTGATGACAGGCTCTCTGGGGCCAACGTCCTGACTTTC
J: TRBJ2-7; size: NA; V: TRBV24-1; D: NA; CDR3: CATSDPTGHSYEQYF; DNA: TGTGCCACCAGTGATCCTACGGGACACTCCTACGAGCAGTACTTC
J: TRBJ1-6; size: few; V: TRBV4-1; D: NA; CDR3: CASSQVNPASPLHF; DNA: TGCGCCAGCAGCCAAGTGAATCCAGCTTCACCCCTCCACTTT
J: TRBJ1-4; size: few; V: TRBV19; D: TRBD1; CDR3: CASSIGSYRGEDEKLFF; DNA: TGTGCCAGTAGTATCGGCTCGTACAGGGGAGAGGATGAAAAACTGTTTTTT
J: TRBJ2-1; size: NA; V: TRBV15; D: TRBD2; CDR3: CATSRHLGLAENEQFF; DNA: TGTGCCACCAGCAGACACTTGGGACTAGCGGAAAATGAGCAGTTCTTC
J: TRBJ2-2; size: many; V: TRBV2; D: NA; CDR3: CASLAFPNTGELFF; DNA: TGTGCCAGCCTGGCCTTTCCGAACACCGGGGAGCTGTTTTTT
J: TRBJ2-5; size: many; V: TRBV30; D: NA; CDR3: CAFIQHGKTQYF; DNA: TGTGCCTTCATACAACACGGGAAGACCCAGTACTTC
J: TRBJ2-7; size: NA; V: TRBV11-2; D: NA; CDR3: CASSRGTVTYEQYF; DNA: TGTGCCAGCAGCCGCGGGACAGTAACCTACGAGCAGTACTTC
J: TRBJ1-4; size: many; V: TRBV11-2; D: NA; CDR3: CASSLDGRGHNEKLFF; DNA: TGTGCCAGCAGCTTAGATGGCAGGGGTCATAATGAAAAACTGTTTTTT
J: TRBJ2-7; size: NA; V: TRBV2; D: NA; CDR3: CASSVQTRPADF; DNA: TGTGCCAGCAGTGTACAGACGAGACCCGCTGACTTC
J: TRBJ1-5; size: NA; V: TRBV7-8; D: TRBD1; CDR3: CASSPGQDLNQPQHF; DNA: TGTGCCAGCAGCCCCGGACAGGACCTCAATCAGCCCCAGCATTTT
J: TRBJ1-1; size: many; V: TRBV6-1; D: NA; CDR3: CASRRNRDGEAFF; DNA: TGTGCCAGCAGGAGGAACCGGGACGGAGAAGCTTTCTTT
J: TRBJ2-3; size: NA; V: TRBV11-2; D: TRBD2; CDR3: CASSLLPLAGAHLGTDTQYF; DNA: TGTGCCAGCAGCTTACTCCCCCTAGCGGGGGCCCACTTGGGCACAGATACGCAGTATTTT
J: TRBJ2-2; size: NA; V: TRBV12-3/TRBV12-4; D: NA; CDR3: CASNSRWDPGELFF; DNA: TGTGCCAGCAACTCAAGGTGGGACCCGGGGGAGCTGTTTTTT
J: TRBJ1-3; size: few; V: TRBV11-2; D: TRBD1; CDR3: CASSLDGTGLYTIYF; DNA: TGTGCCAGCAGCTTAGACGGGACAGGGCTCTACACCATATATTTT
J: TRBJ2-7; size: few; V: TRBV20-1; D: TRBD2; CDR3: CSANPRLAGVVYEQYF; DNA: TGCAGTGCTAACCCTCGACTAGCGGGAGTTGTCTACGAGCAGTACTTC
J: TRBJ2-7; size: NA; V: TRBV7-9; D: NA; CDR3: CASSPGHVPYEQYF; DNA: TGTGCCAGCAGCCCGGGGCATGTCCCCTACGAGCAGTACTTC